Sequencing of this T cell receptor (beta chain) was carried out in a study of blood T cell repertoires in COVID-19. On the study more broadly: The United States, Italy and Spain were the sources of the acute and convalescent COVID-19 samples. In each case, the material was cDNA or gDNA derived from T cells, B-cell-depleted T cells, or PBMCs.

The germline CDR1 and CDR2 sequences are SSHAT and FNYEAQ (reference sequence). The V segment lost 0 bases and the J segment 5 bases; nucleotides outside the gene matches: 4. The length of the CDR3 is 15 residues. The authors' processing: Estimation of nucleated cell counts relied on the amplification of reference gene primers. Here immunoSEQ multiplex PCR was the method, and the copy in TCRdb shows in-frame clones only, minus some. V and J calls and clone size are those listed in that table; D and trimming were worked out from the DNA. Seen here are about 200,000 clones, 80% to 90% observed once, and the top ten hold around 14%.

Material: peripheral blood. This clonotype originated in a human donor in a cohort sampled during active COVID-19. The V and J genes are TRBV7-7 and TRBJ2-5; 9 bases line up with TRBD1. The CDR3, as DNA: TGTGCCAGCAGCTTAGCCGGGACAGGGATTGAGACCCAGTACTTC. Amino acid sequence: CASSLAGTGIETQYF.